These 11 T cell receptor beta chains came from one sample sequenced in a study of metastatic and nonmetastatic thyroid tumors. All patients were untreated before thyroid surgery. Via MiXCR, TCRdb re-called the PCR reads. Counted here are 15,000 to 20,000 clones, around 23% occurring once; the ten biggest clones make up approximately 15%. Sequenced input: adjacent normal tissue. The source is a female donor with papillary thyroid cancer or a benign thyroid nodule (not recorded which). Some clones in this sample may be carry-over from other donors' samples.

The CDR3 region has the DNA TGTGCCAGCAGTCCACGGGACAGGGGACCGTCACCCCTCCACTTT. It is translated as CASSPRDRGPSPLHF. The chain combines TRBV6-2 or TRBV6-3 with TRBJ1-4, with 10 bases identical to TRBD1. Near its end, the DNA agrees better with TRBJ1-6, so the J call may be wrong. Germline CDR1 reads MNHEY; CDR2 reads SVGEGT. CDR3 length equals 15 residues.

This clone is medium-sized by share. CDR3 DNA sequence: TGCAGCGTTCCCGGGACAGACAATTACGAGCAGTACTTC. Amino acid sequence: CSVPGTDNYEQYF. The chain carries TRBV29-1 and TRBJ2-7; TRBD1 matches 7 bases. Trimming at V came to 5 bases and at J to 4 bases, leaving 8 bases not matched to a gene. Germline V CDR1 and CDR2: SQVTM, ANQGSEA. CDR3 length: 13 amino acids.

This clone was counted only a few times. Mismatch with germline at one junction end may stem from a read error. The chain joins TRBV20-1 to TRBJ2-7; D might be TRBD1 or TRBD2, each matching 5 bases. CDR1 and CDR2 (germline): DFQATT, SNEGSKA (reference sequence). The CDR3 contains 13 residues. The CDR3 DNA reads as TGCAGTGCCAGAGAGGGGAACTATCGGAGGCAGTACTTC. Protein product: CSAREGNYRRQYF.

Sample share makes this clone medium-sized (0.01 to 0.1%). V and J are TRBV28 and TRBJ1-1; D gene unclear. Per the germline V gene, CDR1 is MDHEN and CDR2 is SYDVKM. Trimming removed 4 bases at V and 3 bases at J, with 15 bases between. This CDR3 region has 15 residues. The CDR3 here is CASSSLKGRDTEAFF. The CDR3 region has the DNA TGTGCCAGCAGTTCCCTAAAAGGGAGAGACACTGAAGCTTTCTTT.

This clone was seen a few times. The V gene is TRBV9, the J gene TRBJ2-5, with D possibly matching TRBD2 (7 bases). The CDR3 sequence is 14 residues long. Germline V CDR1 and CDR2: SGDLS, YYNGEE. Trimming pared 2 bases from V and 4 bases from J, leaving 12 bases between. CDR3 nucleotide sequence: TGTGCCAGCAGCGTTTGGGGAGGGGGAGAGACCCAGTACTTC. This codes for CASSVWGGGETQYF.

The rearrangement links TRBV7-8 to TRBJ2-5, with 13 positions matching TRBD2. The trim removed 4 bases at V and 6 bases at J, leaving 5 bases unmatched. CDR3 length: 15 residues. The germline gives CDR1 SGHVS, CDR2 FQNEAQ. The CDR3 bases are TGTGCCAGCAGCTCTGGACTAGCGGGAGTGAAGACCCAGTACTTC. This codes for CASSSGLAGVKTQYF. Variable domain in full (rest from reference TRBV7-8 and TRBJ2-5): GAGVSQSPRYKVAKRGQDVALRCDPISGHVSLFWYQQALGQGPEFLTYFQNEAQLDKSGLPSDRFFAERPEGSVSTLKIQRTQQEDSAVYLCASSSGLAGVKTQYFGPGTRLLVL.

This clone was seen a handful of times. The rearrangement uses TRBV27 and TRBJ2-7; the D is unclear. The CDR3 runs to 14 residues. V gave up 4 bases and J gave up 4 bases, with 14 bases separating them. Germline CDR1 is MNHEY and CDR2 is SMNVEV (reference sequence). The CDR3 reads CASSSGPVLYEQYF. For the CDR3, the DNA is TGTGCCAGCAGTTCTGGGCCGGTCTTGTACGAGCAGTACTTC.

This clone turned up a few times. The chain combines TRBV27 with TRBJ2-5, with D possibly matching TRBD1 (6 bases). The CDR3 has 15 residues. Trimming stripped 1 base from V and 1 base from J, with 10 bases between. Looked up from germline, CDR1 is MNHEY and CDR2 is SMNVEV (reference sequence). Here the CDR3 reads CASSLWGTPQETQYF. The CDR3 DNA reads TGTGCCAGCAGTTTATGGGGGACACCCCAAGAGACCCAGTACTTC.

In this sample, this clone turned up a few times. The V call is TRBV6-5, the J call TRBJ1-1; 8 positions match TRBD1. The CDR3 runs 16 residues. CDR1 and CDR2 from the germline V gene are MNHEY and SVGAGI. Germline trimming cut 0 bases from V and 6 bases from J; bases unmatched to any gene: 9. DNA for the CDR3: TGTGCCAGCAGTTACTCGTCAGCGGCAGGGGGCCCTGAAGCTTTCTTT. It yields the protein CASSYSSAAGGPEAFF.

This clone occurred a few times. The rearrangement joins TRBV6-2 or TRBV6-3 to TRBJ2-5; TRBD1 might be the D (6 bases). This CDR3 spans 14 amino acids. V was shortened by 6 bases and J by 2 bases, with 13 bases between the two germline ends. Germline V CDR1 and CDR2: MNHEY, SVGEGT. CDR3 amino acids: CASRLTGGQETQYF. DNA of the CDR3: TGTGCCAGCAGATTGACAGGTGGACAAGAGACCCAGTACTTC.

This clone showed up just once. V usage is TRBV20-1 and J usage is TRBJ1-1, with TRBD1 matching 8 bases. Unmatched junction bases numbered 12, after V lost 0 bases and J lost 6 bases. Germline V CDR1 and CDR2: DFQATT, SNEGSKA (reference sequence). The CDR3 sequence is 16 residues long. CDR3 bases: TGCAGTGCTAGAGATTTTAGGCAGGGGGCTAGAGCTGAAGCTTTCTTT. Its protein product is CSARDFRQGARAEAFF.